What follows are 8 T cell receptor beta chains derived from one specimen sequenced in a study of OX40 agonist ivuxolimab in advanced cancers. TCRdb's table, derived via immunoSEQ multiplex PCR, lists solely in-frame clones and lacks some. The sample contains about 26,000 clones, 60% to 80% of which appear only once. This sample comprised CD4+ or CD8+ T cells sorted from blood, obtained in a trial of the OX40 agonist ivuxolimab. Source of these receptors: an adult with an advanced solid tumor such as melanoma, head and neck, liver or kidney cancer.

The chain links TRBV29-1 to TRBJ2-5, with D unclear. The CDR3 sequence is 10 residues long. Trimming removed 2 bases at V and 4 bases at J, with 2 bases between. Germline CDR1 is SQVTM and CDR2 is ANQGSEA. The CDR3 loop is CSVEIETQYF. The CDR3 nucleotides are TGCAGCGTTGAAATAGAGACCCAGTACTTC.

The J gene is TRBJ2-7, the V gene TRBV5-8; possibly TRBD1 for D (5 bases). With 1 base removed from V and 6 bases from J, the gap between germline ends came to 11 bases. Germline V lookup: CDR1 SGHTS, CDR2 YDEGEE. The CDR3 covers 13 residues. DNA for the CDR3: TGTGCCAGCAGCTTGAGGGGATTCTCCGAGCAGTACTTC. Translated, it gives CASSLRGFSEQYF. The entire variable domain, with the rest obtained from reference TRBV5-8 and TRBJ2-7, is as follows: EAGVTQSPTHLIKTRGQQATLRCSPISGHTSVYWYQQALGLGLQFLLWYDEGEERNRGNFPPRFSGRQFPNYSSELNVNALELEDSALYLCASSLRGFSEQYFGPGTRLTVT.

The CDR3 sequence is CASSQKTGLEQFF. The CDR3 DNA follows: TGCGCCAGCAGCCAGAAAACAGGGCTGGAGCAGTTCTTC. This chain uses TRBV4-3 with TRBJ2-1; maybe TRBD1 (6 bases). CDR3 length: 13 residues. CDR1 LGHNA and CDR2 YSLEER come from the germline V gene. Trimming left V 3 bases short and J 10 bases short, with 13 bases between.

This chain connects TRBV9 to TRBJ2-2; D ambiguous. The CDR3 consists of 13 residues. Trimming cost V 0 bases and J 2 bases, with 2 bases left between them. CDR1 is SGDLS, CDR2 YYNGEE, per germline. CDR3 region: CASSVGNTGELFF. The CDR3 DNA reads TGTGCCAGCAGCGTAGGAAACACCGGGGAGCTGTTTTTT.

The V gene is TRBV2, the J gene TRBJ2-1, with 7 positions matching TRBD1. There are 13 residues in the CDR3. V shed 10 bases and J 0 bases; nucleotides not matched to a gene: 3. Germline values: CDR1 SNHLY, CDR2 FYNNEI. The CDR3, as DNA: TGTGCCATACAGGGGACCTCCTACAATGAGCAGTTCTTC. Translated: CAIQGTSYNEQFF.

Written as DNA, the CDR3 is TGTGCCAGCAGATACAGGGGCGTGGGGGCCAACGTCCTGACTTTC. Protein product: CASRYRGVGANVLTF. This chain joins TRBV6-1 and TRBJ2-6; 7 nucleotides match TRBD1. CDR1 is MNHNS, CDR2 SASEGT, per germline. The CDR3 loop spans 15 amino acids. The V and J ends lost 6 bases and 4 bases, in that order; junction bases with no gene match: 6.

The rearrangement links TRBV19 to TRBJ1-5; D call uncertain. The CDR3 consists of 15 residues. Trimming pared 3 bases from V and 3 bases from J, leaving 12 bases between. Germline V CDR1 and CDR2: LNHDA, SQIVND (reference sequence). The CDR3 here is CASSITVPTNQPQHF. The DNA of the CDR3 is TGTGCCAGTAGTATTACGGTACCCACCAATCAGCCCCAGCATTTT.

The genes are TRBV29-1 and TRBJ2-6, with D possibly being TRBD1 (6 bases). Trimming took 4 bases from V and 2 from J, leaving 24 bases between them. The CDR3 is made up of 19 amino acids. CDR1 is SQVTM, CDR2 ANQGSEA, per germline. This chain's CDR3 is CSVVGVAGVDIAGANVLTF. DNA for the CDR3: TGCAGCGTTGTCGGGGTCGCAGGGGTTGATATCGCTGGGGCCAACGTCCTGACTTTC.